Listed here are 3 T cell receptor beta chains from one sample, sequenced in a study of blood T cells in healthy people across ages. A second PCR of about 6 to 12 cycles used a sample-barcoded 5' primer and a J-beta primer mix. TCRdb ran MiXCR on the 5' RACE reads and lists one entry per CDR3 protein. Altogether 710,000 or so distinct CDR3 sequences are present, about a fifth being singletons, with the ten largest covering around 21%. Sequenced: blood. The receptors shown here come from a man in his 70s in good health.

The chain employs TRBV5-1 and TRBJ2-5, with a possible D match to TRBD2 (6 bases). CDR1 and CDR2 from the germline V gene are SGHRS and YFSETQ. CDR3 size: 15 residues. V was clipped by 4 bases and J by 5 bases, with 18 bases between them. The DNA for the CDR3 is TGCGCCAGCAGCCTTGGGGGGTTAGCGGTGGAGACCCAGTACTTC. This gives the protein CASSLGGLAVETQYF.

This clonotype turned up a few times. The chain carries TRBV18 and TRBJ2-7; tentatively, D is TRBD1 (5 bases). Trimming shortened V by 1 base and J by 2 bases, and 15 bases separated the two germline ends. The CDR3 length is 16 residues. Germline CDR1 is KGHSH and CDR2 is LQKENI. CDR3 DNA: TGTGCCAGCTCACCACGAGGACAACTAATAGCCTACGAGCAGTACTTC. The encoded protein is CASSPRGQLIAYEQYF.

This clonotype was seen at least ten times. This rearrangement joins TRBV9 to TRBJ1-5; D gene unclear. V was trimmed by 4 bases and J by 0 bases, leaving 8 bases between them. Germline V lookup: CDR1 SGDLS, CDR2 YYNGEE. This CDR3 region has 14 residues. The CDR3 here is CASSSSNSNQPQHF. The CDR3 DNA reads TGTGCCAGCAGCTCCAGCAATAGCAATCAGCCCCAGCATTTT.